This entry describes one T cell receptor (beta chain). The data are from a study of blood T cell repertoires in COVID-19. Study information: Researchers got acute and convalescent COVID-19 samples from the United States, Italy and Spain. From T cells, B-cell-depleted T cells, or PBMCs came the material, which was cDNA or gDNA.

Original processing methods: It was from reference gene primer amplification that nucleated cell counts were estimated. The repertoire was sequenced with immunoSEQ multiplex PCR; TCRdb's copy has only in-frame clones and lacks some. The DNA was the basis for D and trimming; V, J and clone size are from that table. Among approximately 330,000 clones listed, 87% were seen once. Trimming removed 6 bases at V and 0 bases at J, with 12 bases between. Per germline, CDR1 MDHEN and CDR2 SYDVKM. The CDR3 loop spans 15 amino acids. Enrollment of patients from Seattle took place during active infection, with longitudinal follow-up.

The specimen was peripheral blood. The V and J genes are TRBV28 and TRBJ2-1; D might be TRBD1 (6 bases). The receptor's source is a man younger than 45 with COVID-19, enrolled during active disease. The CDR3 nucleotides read TGTGCCAGCAGCCGACAGGACCTCTCCTACAATGAGCAGTTCTTC. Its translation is CASSRQDLSYNEQFF.